What follows are 11 T cell receptor beta chains derived from one specimen sequenced in a study of T cells in Graves' hyperthyroidism and ophthalmopathy. Amplification yielded TCR beta CDR3 regions, with RNA transcripts as the source. HTBI primers were employed in a first-round RT-PCR of the TCR CDR3. MiXCR, run by TCRdb on the multiplex PCR reads, gives a single entry per CDR3 protein. The repertoire consists of approximately 220,000 distinct CDR3 sequences, with approximately 20% occurring once and the leading ten covering approximately 40%. Source material: blood. All receptors come from a man aged 35 to 55 with Graves' hyperthyroidism.

This clonotype was counted at least ten times. This rearrangement joins TRBV7-9 to TRBJ2-1; the D gene is possibly TRBD2 (5 bases). The CDR3 is 14 amino acids. Between the trimmed V and J ends, which lost 4 bases and 2 bases, there was a span of 9 bases. The germline V gene encodes CDR1 SEHNR and CDR2 FQNEAQ (reference sequence). This CDR3 reads CASSSREAYNEQFF. The CDR3 bases are TGTGCCAGCAGCTCCCGGGAAGCCTACAATGAGCAGTTCTTC.

Concerning this clonotype itself: One base away lies a much larger clone, so this may be a sequencing read error. This sequence joins TRBV2 and TRBJ1-1, with D hard to call. CDR1 is SNHLY, CDR2 FYNNEI, per germline. This CDR3 has 11 amino acids. V lost 10 bases to trimming and J lost 5 bases, with 11 bases between them. Written as DNA, the CDR3 is TGTGCCACCAATAAGATAACTGAAGCTTTCTTT. Translating it yields CATNKITEAFF.

The V gene is TRBV6-2 or TRBV6-3, the J gene TRBJ2-1; the match to TRBD1 covers 10 bases. This CDR3 has 16 amino acids. Looked up from germline, CDR1 is MNHEY and CDR2 is SVGEGT. The V gene end was trimmed by 2 bases and the J gene end by 8 bases; junction bases not matched to a gene: 9. DNA of the CDR3: TGTGCCAGCAGTTACCACCGGGACAGGGGAAGGGATGAGCAGTTCTTC. Amino acids: CASSYHRDRGRDEQFF.

The chain combines TRBV10-3 with TRBJ2-1; TRBD2 matches 8 bases. The germline V gene encodes CDR1 ENHRY and CDR2 SYGVKD. V was pared by 0 bases and J by 4 bases, with 2 bases of the junction left unmatched. The CDR3 extends over 15 amino acids. CDR3 protein: CAISESSGEYNEQFF. CDR3 nucleotides: TGTGCCATCAGTGAGTCTAGCGGGGAATACAATGAGCAGTTCTTC.

The chain links TRBV28 to TRBJ2-4, with 7 bases aligning to TRBD1. This CDR3 is built from 13 residues. Trimming at V came to 6 bases and at J to 8 bases, leaving 7 bases not matched to a gene. In germline, CDR1 is MDHEN, CDR2 SYDVKM. CDR3 coding DNA: TGTGCCAGCAGCCTCGGACAGGATTACATTCAGTACTTC. The encoded protein is CASSLGQDYIQYF.

This clonotype occurred a few times. V is TRBV30 and J is TRBJ1-5, with a possible D match to TRBD1 (5 bases). CDR3 length: 15 residues. Germline loops: CDR1 GTSNPN, CDR2 SVGIG (reference sequence). The V gene lost 3 bases and the J gene lost 0 bases, with 12 bases spanning the gap. The CDR3 nucleotides read TGTGCCTGGAGGACAGCAAAATATAGCAATCAGCCCCAGCATTTT. Amino acids: CAWRTAKYSNQPQHF.

This clonotype showed up many times. The chain has TRBV7-2 and TRBJ1-5; the D gene is possibly TRBD1 (5 bases). CDR1 and CDR2 from the germline V gene are SGHTA and FQGNSA. This CDR3 spans 13 amino acids. Trimming removed 2 bases from V and 4 bases from J, with 6 bases in between. The CDR3 sequence: CASSLWGNQPQHF. CDR3 sequence (DNA): TGTGCCAGCAGCTTATGGGGGAATCAGCCCCAGCATTTT.

This clonotype was detected ten times or more. The J gene is TRBJ1-6, the V gene TRBV30; TRBD1 matches 10 bases. From germline, CDR1 is GTSNPN and CDR2 SVGIG (reference sequence). The CDR3 spans 14 residues. The ends lost 5 bases at V and 11 bases at J; junction bases unmatched: 9. Here the CDR3 DNA reads TGTGCCTGGGCCGGGACAGGGGCCGACACACCCCTCCACTTT. This encodes CAWAGTGADTPLHF.

The count of this clonotype is one. V is TRBV20-1 and J is TRBJ2-1, with 8 bases identical to TRBD2. V trimming: 5 bases; J trimming: 8 bases; junction bases outside the gene matches: 5. Germline CDR1 is DFQATT and CDR2 is SNEGSKA (reference sequence). The CDR3 runs 12 residues. DNA of the CDR3: TGCAGTGCTCGGGGGGGCGACGATGAGCAGTTCTTC. Amino acids: CSARGGDDEQFF.

This clonotype occurred many times. This chain joins TRBV20-1 and TRBJ1-2, with D uncertain. V was cut by 1 base and J by 2 bases, with 11 bases left in between. CDR3 size: 14 residues. CDR1 DFQATT and CDR2 SNEGSKA come from the germline V gene (reference sequence). The CDR3 here is CSARVQLGNYGYTF. As DNA, the CDR3 is TGCAGTGCTAGAGTGCAGTTGGGGAACTATGGCTACACCTTC.

This clonotype was detected only a few times. This chain uses TRBV18 with TRBJ2-3, with 10 bases matching TRBD2. The CDR3 runs to 17 residues. Germline loops: CDR1 KGHSH, CDR2 LQKENI. Trimming at V came to 2 bases and at J to 7 bases, leaving 12 bases not matched to a gene. CDR3 sequence: CASSPSTSGSLRNTQYF. For the CDR3, the DNA is TGTGCCAGCTCACCATCGACTAGCGGGTCCCTGAGAAATACGCAGTATTTT.